The 30 T cell receptor beta chains presented below share a single source sample, sequenced in a study of blood T cell repertoires in COVID-19. Generated by immunoSEQ multiplex PCR, the TCRdb table keeps only in-frame clones and is missing some. The data contain roughly 250,000 clones, roughly three quarters of them singletons. The sample consisted of peripheral blood. The receptors were gathered from a woman aged 40 to 49 with active or convalescent COVID-19.

V is TRBV7-3 and J is TRBJ2-5; TRBD1 might be the D (5 bases). Looked up from germline, CDR1 is SGHTA and CDR2 is FQGTGA. V lost 5 bases and J 2 bases, leaving 9 bases between the germline ends. The CDR3 has 13 residues. The CDR3 coding sequence is TGTGCCAGCAGCGTGAACAGGCAAGAGACCCAGTACTTC. This codes for CASSVNRQETQYF.

This chain joins TRBV5-1 and TRBJ1-2, with D perhaps TRBD1 (5 bases). The CDR3 totals 14 residues. Germline V lookup: CDR1 SGHRS, CDR2 YFSETQ. Trimming shortened V by 4 bases and J by 7 bases, and 17 bases separated the two germline ends. In DNA, the CDR3 is TGCGCCAGCAGCCAACCGATTGGGGGAGGTGGCTACACCTTC. Protein product: CASSQPIGGGGYTF.

The V gene is TRBV6-1, the J gene TRBJ1-2; 7 nucleotides align to TRBD1. CDR1 is MNHNS and CDR2 is SASEGT in the germline V gene. This CDR3 is built from 13 residues. V lost 1 base and J lost 8; bases outside the gene matches: 4. As DNA, the CDR3 is TGTGCCAGCAGTGAAGAGAGACAGGGAGGCTACACCTTC. Translation gives CASSEERQGGYTF.

The gene calls are TRBV30 and TRBJ1-5, with no clear D. Trimming removed 2 bases from V and 3 bases from J, with 8 bases in between. The CDR3 runs to 13 residues. Germline CDR1 and CDR2: GTSNPN and SVGIG (reference sequence). The CDR3, as DNA: TGTGCCTGGAGTAAGGACTACAATCAGCCCCAGCATTTT. Translated: CAWSKDYNQPQHF.

The chain carries TRBV9 and TRBJ1-2; D gene unclear. The CDR3 runs 13 residues. Trimming removed 0 bases from V and 4 bases from J, with 7 bases in between. The germline CDR1 and CDR2 sequences are SGDLS and YYNGEE. In nucleotides, the CDR3 is TGTGCCAGCAGCGTAGTGGCGGGCTATGGCTACACCTTC. It specifies CASSVVAGYGYTF.

This clone showed up just once. The chain carries TRBV30 and TRBJ2-7, with no clear D. The germline V gene encodes CDR1 GTSNPN and CDR2 SVGIG (reference sequence). Between the trimmed V and J ends, which lost 2 bases and 2 bases, there was a span of 4 bases. The length of the CDR3 is 11 residues. The CDR3 is CAWSHTYEQYF. CDR3 DNA sequence: TGTGCCTGGAGTCACACCTACGAGCAGTACTTC.

V and J are TRBV5-1 and TRBJ1-1, with D perhaps TRBD1 (6 bases). V lost 0 bases to trimming and J lost 1 base, with 10 bases between them. CDR3 length equals 15 residues. CDR1 is SGHRS and CDR2 is YFSETQ in the germline V gene. CDR3 region: CASSLDGRGNTEAFF. The CDR3, as DNA: TGCGCCAGCAGCTTGGACGGCAGGGGGAACACTGAAGCTTTCTTT.

V is TRBV5-6 and J is TRBJ1-3; no clear D gene. The CDR3 has 15 residues. Germline CDR1 reads SGHDT; CDR2 reads YYEEEE. With 0 bases removed from V and 4 bases from J, the gap between germline ends came to 11 bases. CDR3 sequence (DNA): TGTGCCAGCAGCTTGGGCTGGGGAGCCGGAAACACCATATATTTT. Translated, it gives CASSLGWGAGNTIYF.

This chain uses TRBV18 with TRBJ1-1, with 7 positions matching TRBD1. Germline V gene sequence: CDR1 KGHSH, CDR2 LQKENI. CDR3 length: 14 amino acids. The V and J ends lost 2 bases and 5 bases, in that order; junction bases with no gene match: 5. CDR3 bases: TGTGCCAGCTCACCAGACAGGGTAGAGACTGAAGCTTTCTTT. Its translation: CASSPDRVETEAFF.

The genes are TRBV2 and TRBJ1-2; 10 bases fit TRBD1. The junction had 4 bases not matched to a gene; V was cut back by 7 bases and J by 5 bases. There are 13 residues in the CDR3. The germline V gene has CDR1 SNHLY and CDR2 FYNNEI. This CDR3 is CASKGQGGYGYTF. The CDR3 DNA sequence: TGTGCCAGCAAAGGACAGGGGGGTTATGGCTACACCTTC.

The rearrangement joins TRBV7-3 to TRBJ2-2, with 7 bases lining up with TRBD1. CDR3 length: 17 residues. V lost 5 bases to trimming and J lost 2 bases; unmatched junction nucleotides: 11. The germline CDR1 and CDR2 sequences are SGHTA and FQGTGA. The CDR3 sequence: CASSLSTGTANTGELFF. Written as DNA, the CDR3 is TGTGCCAGCAGCCTCTCCACCGGGACAGCAAACACCGGGGAGCTGTTTTTT. Combining the CDR3 with reference TRBV7-3 and TRBJ2-2 gives the whole variable domain GAGVSQTPSNKVTEKGKYVELRCDPISGHTALYWYRQSLGQGPEFLIYFQGTGAADDSGLPNDRFFAVRPEGSVSTLKIQRTERGDSAVYLCASSLSTGTANTGELFFGEGSRLTVL.

This chain joins TRBV30 and TRBJ1-6; TRBD1 is a possible D gene (6 bases). This CDR3 spans 15 amino acids. Trimming stripped 3 bases from V and 6 bases from J, with 15 bases between. Germline CDR1 reads GTSNPN; CDR2 reads SVGIG (reference sequence). CDR3 region: CAWRNMDRLNSPLHF. In DNA form, the CDR3 reads TGTGCCTGGAGGAATATGGACAGACTTAATTCACCCCTCCACTTT.

This clone was observed a single time. V usage is TRBV5-5 and J usage is TRBJ1-4, with D possibly being TRBD1 (6 bases). V was shortened by 3 bases and J by 4 bases, with 16 bases between the two germline ends. This CDR3 is built from 16 residues. Germline V gene lookup returns CDR1 SGHKS and CDR2 YYEKEE (reference sequence). The CDR3 nucleotides are TGTGCCAGCAGCTCTCCAACGGACAGCGGTAATGAAAAACTGTTTTTT. This sequence encodes CASSSPTDSGNEKLFF.

The chain uses TRBV3-1 (or the pseudogene TRBV3-2) and TRBJ1-2, with D perhaps matching TRBD1 (5 bases). V shed 4 bases and J shed 4 bases, with 7 bases lying between them. Looked up from germline, CDR1 is LGHDT and CDR2 is YNNKEL (reference sequence). The CDR3 length is 12 residues. DNA for the CDR3: TGTGCCAGCAGCCGCGACAGCTATGGCTACACCTTC. Its translation: CASSRDSYGYTF.

The chain employs TRBV28 and TRBJ2-7; 9 nucleotides align to TRBD1. The CDR3 sequence is 12 residues long. The trim removed 8 bases at V and 3 bases at J, leaving 2 bases unmatched. Germline V gives CDR1 MDHEN, CDR2 SYDVKM. CDR3 protein: CASQGQGYEQYV. Here the CDR3 DNA reads TGTGCCAGCCAGGGACAGGGCTACGAGCAGTACGTC.

A few counts support this clone. V usage is TRBV5-4 and J usage is TRBJ1-2; no definite D call. Germline-derived CDR1 and CDR2 are SGHNT and YYREEE (reference sequence). CDR3 length: 14 residues. Trimming took 4 bases from V and 2 from J, leaving 12 bases between them. The CDR3 reads CASSPGGGNYGYTF. The CDR3 bases are TGTGCCAGCAGCCCGGGCGGAGGAAACTATGGCTACACCTTC.

The gene calls are TRBV19 and TRBJ2-1; D is unclear. Trimming left V 10 bases short and J 3 bases short, with 7 bases between. Germline V gene data show CDR1 as LNHDA and CDR2 as SQIVND (reference sequence). CDR3 length equals 11 residues. This chain's CDR3 is CATRYYNEQFF. The CDR3 DNA sequence: TGTGCCACGCGGTACTACAATGAGCAGTTCTTC.

This clone came up once. The gene calls are TRBV12-3 or TRBV12-4 and TRBJ2-7; 7 bases agree with TRBD2. The CDR3 has 12 residues. V shed 6 bases, J shed 6 bases, and the junction held 5 bases outside the gene matches. CDR3 nucleotides: TGTGCCAGCAGCCGACTAGCATCCGAGCAGTACTTC. It specifies CASSRLASEQYF.

The CDR3, as DNA: TGTGCCACCAGCAGAGACCTTGGGGAGGGGAAGAATCAGTACTTC. It yields the protein CATSRDLGEGKNQYF. The rearrangement links TRBV15 to TRBJ2-4; 7 bases map to TRBD2. J lost 12 bases, V lost 0 bases, and 11 bases had no gene match. Germline V gives CDR1 LNHNV, CDR2 YYDKDF (reference sequence). The CDR3 extends over 15 amino acids.

A single count supports this clone. The rearrangement links TRBV2 to TRBJ2-2; tentatively, D is TRBD2 (7 bases). This CDR3 is 14 amino acids long. Germline-derived CDR1 and CDR2 are SNHLY and FYNNEI. The CDR3 coding sequence is TGTGCAGGGGGGGAGGGACAGAACACCGGGGAGCTGTTTTTT. Translating it yields CAGGEGQNTGELFF.

The genes are TRBV24-1 and TRBJ2-7; 10 bases match TRBD1. Germline V gene sequence: CDR1 KGHDR, CDR2 SFDVKD. This CDR3 is built from 15 residues. J gave up 2 bases and V 4 bases, and 4 bases lay outside the gene matches. CDR3 sequence (DNA): TGTGCCACCAGTGAGTCAGGACAGGGGGCCTACGAGCAGTACTTC. Amino acid sequence: CATSESGQGAYEQYF.

The CDR3 reads CASGDGGEKLFF. Written as DNA, the CDR3 is TGCGCCAGCGGGGACGGGGGTGAAAAACTGTTTTTT. V and J are TRBV10-2 and TRBJ1-4; D is perhaps TRBD1 (5 bases). V was pared by 8 bases and J by 7 bases, with 11 bases between. The CDR3 sequence is 12 residues long. Germline-derived CDR1 and CDR2 are WSHSY and SAAADI.

This clone was seen a handful of times. The rearrangement uses TRBV7-8 and TRBJ2-5, with 12 bases that match TRBD1. The CDR3 runs to 14 residues. Trimming took 5 bases from V and 5 from J; bases not matched to a gene: 3. Germline V gene lookup returns CDR1 SGHVS and CDR2 FQNEAQ. Written as DNA, the CDR3 is TGTGCCAGCAGCCGGGACAGGGGGCAGGAGACCCAGTACTTC. This encodes CASSRDRGQETQYF.

The V gene is TRBV28, the J gene TRBJ2-1, with 11 positions matching TRBD1. V was pared by 5 bases and J by 8 bases, with 8 bases of the junction left unmatched. Germline loops: CDR1 MDHEN, CDR2 SYDVKM. This CDR3 spans 15 amino acids. The CDR3 sequence: CASSLDGTGGYEQFF. The CDR3 nucleotides read TGTGCCAGCAGTCTAGACGGGACAGGGGGTTATGAGCAGTTCTTC.

Worth noting for this clone: This specimen includes other DNA sequences encoding the same CDR3. In nucleotides, the CDR3 is TGTGCCATCAGTGAGTCGGGAGGCTCTGGAAACACCATATATTTT. This gives the protein CAISESGGSGNTIYF. The rearrangement joins TRBV10-3 to TRBJ1-3; D is uncertain. Germline V lookup: CDR1 ENHRY, CDR2 SYGVKD. The CDR3 spans 15 residues. The V end was cut by 0 bases, the J end by 0 bases, with 6 bases between.

The chain recombines TRBV6-5 with TRBJ2-7, with D possibly being TRBD1 (5 bases). The CDR3 sequence is 15 residues long. From germline, CDR1 is MNHEY and CDR2 SVGAGI. The V gene lost 6 bases and the J gene lost 6 bases, with 21 bases spanning the gap. The CDR3 sequence: CASRPFDSVASEQYF. The CDR3 coding sequence is TGTGCCAGCAGACCATTCGACAGTGTGGCCTCCGAGCAGTACTTC.

This clone was counted a few times. This chain uses TRBV28 with TRBJ1-4, with D possibly being TRBD1 (6 bases). V was clipped by 6 bases and J by 5 bases, with 19 bases between them. CDR1 is MDHEN and CDR2 is SYDVKM in the germline V gene. There are 16 residues in the CDR3. The CDR3: CASSSGRGSQNEKLFF. The CDR3 DNA is TGTGCCAGCAGCTCTGGGAGGGGGAGTCAAAATGAAAAACTGTTTTTT.

This chain connects TRBV6-5 to TRBJ2-7; possible D gene TRBD1, 6 bases. Germline V lookup: CDR1 MNHEY, CDR2 SVGAGI. The length of the CDR3 is 14 residues. V shed 2 bases and J shed 2 bases, with 10 bases lying between them. CDR3 DNA: TGTGCCAGCAGTTACAGGACAGCTACCTACGAGCAGTACTTC. Its translation is CASSYRTATYEQYF.

The V gene is TRBV5-1, the J gene TRBJ2-1, with 9 bases that match TRBD1. This CDR3 has 15 amino acids. V was pared by 4 bases and J by 2 bases, with 4 bases of the junction left unmatched. Germline CDR1 is SGHRS and CDR2 is YFSETQ. In DNA form, the CDR3 reads TGCGCCAGCAGCGGAGGGACAGGGACCTACAATGAGCAGTTCTTC. This sequence encodes CASSGGTGTYNEQFF.

The genes are TRBV9 and TRBJ2-2, with D tentatively TRBD1 (6 bases). Germline lookup yields CDR1 SGDLS and CDR2 YYNGEE. The CDR3 is 16 amino acids. V lost 2 bases and J lost 4, with 15 bases in between. CDR3 protein: CASSVGGMRSTGELFF. The DNA for the CDR3 is TGTGCCAGCAGCGTTGGGGGCATGCGGTCCACCGGGGAGCTGTTTTTT.